One and the same sample provided the 21 T cell receptor beta chains below, sequenced in a study of OX40 agonist ivuxolimab in advanced cancers. Measured with immunoSEQ multiplex PCR; TCRdb has only the in-frame clones, and not every one. The sample carries roughly 80,000 clones, about 86% recorded once. The sample here was CD4+ or CD8+ T cells sorted from blood, taken in a trial of the OX40 agonist ivuxolimab. These receptors originate from an adult with an advanced solid tumor such as melanoma, head and neck, liver or kidney cancer.

The chain links TRBV6-5 to TRBJ1-5; D is ambiguous. The CDR3 contains 14 residues. Deletions cut 4 bases from V and 0 bases from J, with 7 bases between. Germline V gene lookup returns CDR1 MNHEY and CDR2 SVGAGI. CDR3 DNA: TGTGCCAGCAGTTCGCTTTATAGCAATCAGCCCCAGCATTTT. It codes for CASSSLYSNQPQHF.

The rearrangement links TRBV7-2 to TRBJ1-5, with a weak D call TRBD1 (5 bases). V lost 2 bases and J 2 bases, leaving 7 bases between the germline ends. The germline gives CDR1 SGHTA, CDR2 FQGNSA. The length of the CDR3 is 14 residues. The CDR3 nucleotides read TGTGCCAGCAGCTTATCGGGGGGCAATCAGCCCCAGCATTTT. Protein: CASSLSGGNQPQHF.

This chain uses TRBV19 with TRBJ1-3, with unresolved D. The CDR3 totals 15 residues. CDR1 and CDR2 from the germline V gene are LNHDA and SQIVND (reference sequence). Trimming pared 3 bases from V and 2 bases from J, leaving 11 bases between. Written as DNA, the CDR3 is TGTGCCAGTAGTATTGTTTTGGGAGCTGGAAACACCATATATTTT. This sequence encodes CASSIVLGAGNTIYF.

The rearrangement joins TRBV4-3 to TRBJ1-1; TRBD1 agrees at 8 bases. The CDR3 consists of 15 residues. Germline CDR1 LGHNA, CDR2 YSLEER. V was clipped by 4 bases and J by 2 bases; unmatched bases: 6. The CDR3 DNA reads TGCGCCAGCAGCCCCCGACAGGGGCCTAACACTGAAGCTTTCTTT. It translates to CASSPRQGPNTEAFF.

This chain joins TRBV2 and TRBJ2-7; possible D gene TRBD2, 6 bases. Germline CDR1 SNHLY, CDR2 FYNNEI. The CDR3 length is 12 residues. V was clipped by 10 bases and J by 7 bases, with 17 bases between them. The CDR3 bases are TGTGCCACCAGGCTTCTGGGGAGGGAGCAGTACTTC. It codes for CATRLLGREQYF.

The rearrangement joins TRBV29-1 to TRBJ2-1; the match to TRBD1 covers 9 bases. J lost 5 bases, V lost 5 bases, and 7 bases had no gene match. The CDR3 contains 14 residues. Looked up from germline, CDR1 is SQVTM and CDR2 is ANQGSEA. Written as DNA, the CDR3 is TGCAGCGTTCTCCGGGACAGGGAAGACAATGAGCAGTTCTTC. Amino acid sequence: CSVLRDREDNEQFF.

This clone was recorded once. The rearrangement uses TRBV5-4 and TRBJ2-1, with 10 bases identical to TRBD1. The CDR3 loop spans 16 amino acids. Germline V CDR1 and CDR2: SGHNT, YYREEE (reference sequence). V lost 0 bases to trimming and J lost 7 bases; unmatched junction nucleotides: 7. The CDR3 DNA reads as TGTGCCAGCAGCTTGGGGGGGGACAGGGGTAGAAATGAGCAGTTCTTC. Residues: CASSLGGDRGRNEQFF. The variable domain in full, completed from reference TRBV5-4 and TRBJ2-1, reads ETGVTQSPTHLIKTRGQQVTLRCSSQSGHNTVSWYQQALGQGPQFIFQYYREEENGRGNFPPRFSGLQFPNYSSELNVNALELDDSALYLCASSLGGDRGRNEQFFGPGTRLTVL.

This chain links TRBV5-8 with TRBJ2-5, with no clear D. V gave up 5 bases and J gave up 5 bases, with 22 bases separating them. The CDR3 has 16 residues. Germline lookup yields CDR1 SGHTS and CDR2 YDEGEE. The CDR3 DNA sequence: TGTGCCAGCAGGAATACGGTAGGAAGTGAAAAGGAGACCCAGTACTTC. Encoded protein: CASRNTVGSEKETQYF.

This clone has just one count. The gene calls are TRBV6-6 and TRBJ2-2, with D unresolved. V was clipped by 7 bases and J by 5 bases, with 20 bases between them. CDR3 length equals 16 residues. The V gene's germline CDR1 is MNHNY and CDR2 SVGAGI (reference sequence). This CDR3 reads CASTEPRIGHTGELFF. CDR3 nucleotide sequence: TGTGCCAGCACCGAACCTCGCATAGGGCATACCGGGGAGCTGTTTTTT.

The chain links TRBV7-6 to TRBJ2-7; 13 nucleotides line up with TRBD2. The CDR3 is 14 residues long. The V gene's germline CDR1 is SGHVS and CDR2 FNYEAQ. J gave up 6 bases and V 6 bases, and 5 bases lay outside the gene matches. CDR3: CASSRLAGGSEQYF. The CDR3 DNA reads TGTGCCAGCAGTCGACTAGCGGGAGGCAGCGAGCAGTACTTC. The variable domain in full, completed from reference TRBV7-6 and TRBJ2-7, reads GAGVSQSPRYKVTKRGQDVALRCDPISGHVSLYWYRQALGQGPEFLTYFNYEAQQDKSGLPNDRFSAERPEGSISTLTIQRTEQRDSAMYRCASSRLAGGSEQYFGPGTRLTVT.

The V gene is TRBV11-2, the J gene TRBJ2-7; D is perhaps TRBD2 (5 bases). This CDR3 is 15 amino acids long. Trimming took off 5 bases at V and 0 bases at J, with 14 bases between the two ends. The germline gives CDR1 SGHAT, CDR2 FQNNGV. The CDR3 nucleotides are TGTGCCAGCAGCCAAATTGGAGCGGACTCCTACGAGCAGTACTTC. Residues: CASSQIGADSYEQYF.

V gene TRBV6-5 combines with J gene TRBJ2-1; D may be TRBD2 (6 bases). Trimming shortened V by 7 bases and J by 3 bases, and 16 bases separated the two germline ends. The germline gives CDR1 MNHEY, CDR2 SVGAGI. The CDR3 is 15 amino acids. The CDR3 region has the DNA TGTGCCAGCAACCCCGATCTCGGGGGCTACAATGAGCAGTTCTTC. This sequence encodes CASNPDLGGYNEQFF.

The gene calls are TRBV6-1 and TRBJ1-3, with unresolved D. Germline V gene sequence: CDR1 MNHNS, CDR2 SASEGT. This CDR3 region has 13 residues. V was clipped by 6 bases and J by 0 bases, with 6 bases between them. The CDR3 sequence is CASRTSSGNTIYF. CDR3 nucleotides: TGTGCCAGCAGGACAAGCTCTGGAAACACCATATATTTT.

CDR3 bases: TGCGCCAGCAGCCAGAGGCCCTTCTTCGGAGAGACCCAGTACTTC. Protein sequence: CASSQRPFFGETQYF. The chain recombines TRBV4-3 with TRBJ2-5; D not certain. Deletions cut 3 bases from V and 4 bases from J, with 15 bases between. The germline V gene encodes CDR1 LGHNA and CDR2 YSLEER. This CDR3 is built from 15 residues.

V usage is TRBV2 and J usage is TRBJ2-7; 7 positions match TRBD2. J lost 3 bases, V lost 5 bases, and 13 bases had no gene match. Germline values: CDR1 SNHLY, CDR2 FYNNEI. This CDR3 has 16 residues. CDR3 nucleotide sequence: TGTGCCAGCAGTTTTACTCTAGCGGAGTTGGGCTACGAGCAGTACTTC. Amino acids: CASSFTLAELGYEQYF.

This clone was counted once. The rearrangement uses TRBV11-2 and TRBJ1-4; D gene uncertain. Germline V gene lookup returns CDR1 SGHAT and CDR2 FQNNGV. This CDR3 is 14 amino acids long. The V end was cut by 3 bases, the J end by 5 bases, with 10 bases between. The CDR3 DNA is TGTGCCAGCAGCTTCTACGGAAGAAATGAAAAACTGTTTTTT. Translated, it gives CASSFYGRNEKLFF. Together with reference TRBV11-2 and TRBJ1-4, the CDR3 gives the full variable domain: EAGVAQSPRYKIIEKRQSVAFWCNPISGHATLYWYQQILGQGPKLLIQFQNNGVVDDSQLPKDRFSAERLKGVDSTLKIQPAKLEDSAVYLCASSFYGRNEKLFFGSGTQLSVL.

This chain connects TRBV2 to TRBJ1-2, with 9 bases that match TRBD1. Germline CDR1 is SNHLY and CDR2 is FYNNEI. J was trimmed by 4 bases and V by 6 bases; bases with no gene match: 9. The CDR3 contains 15 residues. CDR3 bases: TGTGCCAGCAGCTTTTTAAAGACAGGGGGCTATGGCTACACCTTC. Encoded protein: CASSFLKTGGYGYTF.

This chain uses TRBV18 with TRBJ1-4; no definite D call. There are 15 residues in the CDR3. The V gene's germline CDR1 is KGHSH and CDR2 LQKENI. V gave up 1 base and J gave up 4 bases, with 10 bases separating them. CDR3 coding DNA: TGTGCCAGCTCACCACAAATAGGGATTAATGAAAAACTGTTTTTT. Its translation: CASSPQIGINEKLFF.

The chain links TRBV6-1 to TRBJ2-1, with D uncertain. This CDR3 is 16 amino acids long. Germline loops: CDR1 MNHNS, CDR2 SASEGT. V lost 3 bases and J lost 0, with 12 bases in between. CDR3 sequence (DNA): TGTGCCAGCAGTGATAGCCTGTGGGACTCCTACAATGAGCAGTTCTTC. This sequence encodes CASSDSLWDSYNEQFF.

The genes are TRBV11-1 and TRBJ2-6; D remains ambiguous. The CDR3 spans 15 residues. Germline CDR1 is SGHAT and CDR2 is FQDESV (reference sequence). The V gene lost 5 bases and the J gene lost 0 bases, with 8 bases spanning the gap. CDR3 nucleotides: TGTGCCAGCAGCCTCAGGAGCTCTGGGGCCAACGTCCTGACTTTC. This gives the protein CASSLRSSGANVLTF. Based on the CDR3 plus reference TRBV11-1 and TRBJ2-6, the full variable domain is EAEVAQSPRYKITEKSQAVAFWCDPISGHATLYWYRQILGQGPELLVQFQDESVVDDSQLPKDRFSAERLKGVDSTLKIQPAELGDSAMYLCASSLRSSGANVLTFGAGSRLTVL.

The V gene is TRBV7-9, the J gene TRBJ1-2, with D possibly matching TRBD1 (5 bases). The CDR3 has 14 amino acids. Trimming pared 5 bases from V and 4 bases from J, leaving 14 bases between. Looked up from germline, CDR1 is SEHNR and CDR2 is FQNEAQ (reference sequence). The CDR3 sequence: CASSLRGTSYGYTF. CDR3 in DNA: TGTGCCAGCAGCCTACGTGGGACGTCCTATGGCTACACCTTC.